Reported below is one T cell receptor beta chain. The data were obtained in a study of OX40 agonist ivuxolimab in advanced cancers. Sequenced by immunoSEQ multiplex PCR; TCRdb stores in-frame clones only, minus some. The sample lists under 40,000 clones, roughly 81% seen once, with approximately 21% in the top ten. The CDR3 contains 14 residues. V was clipped by 5 bases and J by 4 bases, with 14 bases between them. CDR1 is LNHDA and CDR2 is SQIVND in the germline V gene (reference sequence). Sequenced material: CD4+ or CD8+ T cells sorted from blood, taken in a trial of the OX40 agonist ivuxolimab. The receptor was derived from an adult with an advanced solid tumor such as melanoma, head and neck, liver or kidney cancer. This sequence joins TRBV19 and TRBJ2-5; no clear D. CDR3 nucleotide sequence: TGTGCCAGTAGTTTGACGCCCCAAGCAGAGACCCAGTACTTC. Protein sequence: CASSLTPQAETQYF.